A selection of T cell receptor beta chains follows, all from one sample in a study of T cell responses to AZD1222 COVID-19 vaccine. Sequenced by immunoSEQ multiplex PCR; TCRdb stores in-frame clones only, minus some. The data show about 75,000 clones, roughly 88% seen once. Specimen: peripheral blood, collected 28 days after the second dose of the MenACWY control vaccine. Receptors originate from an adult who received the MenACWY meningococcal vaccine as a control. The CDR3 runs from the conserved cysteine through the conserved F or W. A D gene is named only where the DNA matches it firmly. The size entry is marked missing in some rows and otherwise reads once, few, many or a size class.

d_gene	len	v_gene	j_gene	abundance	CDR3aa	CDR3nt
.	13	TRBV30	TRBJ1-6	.	CAWRRDLNSPLHF	TGTGCCTGGAGGCGGGACCTTAATTCACCCCTCCACTTT
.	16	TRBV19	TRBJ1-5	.	CASSIEEGGSNQPQHF	TGTGCCAGTAGTATAGAGGAAGGGGGTAGCAATCAGCCCCAGCATTTT
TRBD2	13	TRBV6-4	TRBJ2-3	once	CATRDYGTDTQYF	TGTGCCACAAGGGACTACGGCACAGATACGCAGTATTTT
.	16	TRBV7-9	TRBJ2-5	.	CASSSEPQGIQETQYF	TGTGCCAGCAGCTCGGAACCACAGGGAATCCAAGAGACCCAGTACTTC
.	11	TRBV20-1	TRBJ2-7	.	CSASLEREQYF	TGCAGTGCTAGTCTGGAGCGGGAGCAGTACTTC
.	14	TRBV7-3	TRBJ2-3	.	CASSPTGTSDTQYF	TGTGCCAGCAGCCCGACAGGGACTTCGGATACGCAGTATTTT
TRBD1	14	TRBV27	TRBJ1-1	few	CASNRQGPNTEAFF	TGTGCCAGTAACAGACAGGGCCCGAACACTGAAGCTTTCTTT
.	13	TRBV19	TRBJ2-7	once	CASSKDKDYEQYF	TGTGCCAGTAGCAAGGACAAGGATTACGAGCAGTACTTC
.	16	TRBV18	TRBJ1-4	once	CASSPLGAREGEKLFF	TGTGCCAGCTCACCACTAGGAGCCAGGGAGGGTGAAAAACTGTTTTTT
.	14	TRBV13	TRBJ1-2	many	CASSFALPRLGYTF	TGTGCCAGCAGCTTCGCTCTACCGCGACTTGGCTACACCTTC
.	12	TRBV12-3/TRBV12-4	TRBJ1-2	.	CASSPRTGGYTF	TGTGCCAGCAGTCCTCGGACGGGGGGCTACACCTTC
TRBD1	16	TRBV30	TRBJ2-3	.	CAWSSPRGRGIDTQYF	TGTGCCTGGAGTTCCCCCCGAGGCAGGGGGATAGATACGCAGTATTTT
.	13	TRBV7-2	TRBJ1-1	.	CASSPRGGKGAFF	TGTGCCAGCAGCCCACGGGGGGGGAAGGGGGCTTTCTTT
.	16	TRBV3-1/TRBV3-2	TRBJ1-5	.	CASSPRAGGGNQPQHF	TGTGCCAGCAGCCCAAGGGCGGGGGGCGGCAATCAGCCCCAGCATTTT
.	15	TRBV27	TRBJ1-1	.	CASSPMGGGNTEAFF	TGTGCCAGCAGTCCCATGGGAGGGGGAAACACTGAAGCTTTCTTT
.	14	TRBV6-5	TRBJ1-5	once	CASSPGETNQPQHF	TGTGCCAGCAGTCCGGGGGAAACAAATCAGCCCCAGCATTTT
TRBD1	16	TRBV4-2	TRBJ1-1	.	CASSEPGTGMNTEAFF	TGTGCCAGCAGCGAACCCGGGACAGGGATGAACACTGAAGCTTTCTTT
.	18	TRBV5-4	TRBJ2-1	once	CASSSRGGVYSSYNEQFF	TGTGCCAGCAGCTCTAGGGGGGGAGTTTACAGCTCCTACAATGAGCAGTTCTTC